The source of this T cell receptor beta chain is a study of blood T cell repertoires in COVID-19. The CDR3 covers 16 residues. The germline CDR1 and CDR2 sequences are SGHTA and FQGNSA. With V trimmed by 5 bases and J by 5 bases, 6 bases remained unmatched. This clone was observed a few times. Authors' analysis steps: Amplified reference gene primers provided the basis for estimating nucleated cell counts. Some clones are missing from TCRdb's copy, which holds only in-frame ones; the method was immunoSEQ multiplex PCR. V and J calls plus clone size are reproduced from that table; the DNA served to infer D and trimming. This sample carries 190,000 or so clones, about 80% of them seen once, and the ten largest clones take roughly 7%.

The gene calls are TRBV7-2 and TRBJ1-4; TRBD1 aligns across 12 bases. Sequenced: PBMCs or T cells enriched from blood (not recorded which). This TCR came from a man between 40 and 49 years old who had recovered from COVID-19. This CDR3 is CASSAWGTGGNEKLFF. The CDR3 nucleotides read TGTGCCAGCAGCGCGTGGGGGACAGGGGGCAATGAAAAACTGTTTTTT.